This T cell receptor (beta chain) is from a study of cytomegalovirus exposure and HLA in healthy donors. Points from the study as a whole: TCR beta sequences numbering 15,000 to 20,000 were associated with HLA alleles at 0.05 false discovery rate in a later analysis. As was reported, the HLA-A and HLA-B alleles of most subjects were accurately predicted from TCR beta sequences.

The study ran its PCR with 60 Vbeta and 13 Jbeta primers. TCRdb keeps only in-frame clones here, not all; method: immunoSEQ multiplex PCR. The data contain over 150,000 clones, under 90% of them singletons. The CDR3 length is 13 residues. Germline loops: CDR1 SNHLY, CDR2 FYNNEI. Concerning this clone itself: Its specificity is unknown.

The sequence was collected from a man aged 25-40 years in good health and CMV-seropositive. The V and J genes are TRBV2 and TRBJ2-5; tentative D call: TRBD1 (5 bases). The end of the DNA is better explained by TRBJ2-7, so the J call may be wrong. Material for sequencing was PBMCs. DNA of the CDR3: TGTGCCAGCATCCATAGCCAGGGCTACGAGCAGTACTTC. Translated: CASIHSQGYEQYF.